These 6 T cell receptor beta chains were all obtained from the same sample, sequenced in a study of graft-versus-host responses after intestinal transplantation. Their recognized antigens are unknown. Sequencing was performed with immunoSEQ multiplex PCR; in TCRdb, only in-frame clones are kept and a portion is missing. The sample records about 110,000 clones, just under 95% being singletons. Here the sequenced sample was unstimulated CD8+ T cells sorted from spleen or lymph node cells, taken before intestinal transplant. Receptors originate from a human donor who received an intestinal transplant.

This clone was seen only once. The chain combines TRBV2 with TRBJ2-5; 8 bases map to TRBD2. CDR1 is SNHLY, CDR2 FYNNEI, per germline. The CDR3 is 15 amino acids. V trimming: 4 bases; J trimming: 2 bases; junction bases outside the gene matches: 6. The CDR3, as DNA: TGTGCCAGCAGTGTGTGGCGGGGGGTACAAGAGACCCAGTACTTC. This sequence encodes CASSVWRGVQETQYF.

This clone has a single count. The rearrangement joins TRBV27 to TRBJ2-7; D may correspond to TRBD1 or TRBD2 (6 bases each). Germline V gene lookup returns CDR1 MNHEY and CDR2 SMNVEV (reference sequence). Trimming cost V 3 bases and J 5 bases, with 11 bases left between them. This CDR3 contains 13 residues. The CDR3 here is CASSLWGADEQYF. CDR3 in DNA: TGTGCCAGCAGTTTGTGGGGGGCCGACGAGCAGTACTTC.

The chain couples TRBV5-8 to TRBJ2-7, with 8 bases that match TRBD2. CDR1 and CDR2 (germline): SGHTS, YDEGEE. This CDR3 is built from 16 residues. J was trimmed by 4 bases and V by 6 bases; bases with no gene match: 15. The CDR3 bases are TGTGCCAGCAAGCTCGGCGGGGGGCGGCTCAGATACGAGCAGTACTTC. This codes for CASKLGGGRLRYEQYF.

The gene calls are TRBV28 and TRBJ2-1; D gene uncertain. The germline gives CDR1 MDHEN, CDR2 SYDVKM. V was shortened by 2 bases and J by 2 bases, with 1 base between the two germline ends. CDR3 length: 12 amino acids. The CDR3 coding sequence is TGTGCCAGCAGTTTACCCTACAATGAGCAGTTCTTC. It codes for CASSLPYNEQFF.

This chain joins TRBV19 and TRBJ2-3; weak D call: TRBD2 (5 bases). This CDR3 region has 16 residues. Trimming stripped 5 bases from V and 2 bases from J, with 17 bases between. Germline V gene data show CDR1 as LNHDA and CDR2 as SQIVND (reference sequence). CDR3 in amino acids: CASSYGSGIPTDTQYF. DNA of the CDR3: TGTGCCAGTAGTTACGGTTCCGGGATCCCCACAGATACGCAGTATTTT.

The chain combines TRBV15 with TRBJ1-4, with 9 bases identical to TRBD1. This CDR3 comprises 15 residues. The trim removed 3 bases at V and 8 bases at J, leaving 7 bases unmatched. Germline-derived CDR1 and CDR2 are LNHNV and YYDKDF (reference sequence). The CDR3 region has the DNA TGTGCCACCAGCAGTGAGGGACAGGGTGGCGAAAAACTGTTTTTT. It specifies CATSSEGQGGEKLFF.